Each of the 28 T cell receptor beta chains below was sequenced from the same sample in a study of breast tumors, draining lymph nodes, adjacent tissues. Each CDR3 protein gets one entry after TCRdb re-called the multiplex PCR reads with MiXCR. Of under 250,000 distinct CDR3 sequences listed, roughly 32% are singletons. The lymph nodes were axillary draining lymph nodes from breast cancer patients. Sequences were obtained from axillary lymph node tissue. These receptors came from a female donor with breast cancer. Some clones in this sample may be carry-over from other donors' samples.

This clonotype was detected ten times or more. The rearrangement joins TRBV5-8 to TRBJ2-1, with 9 bases fitting TRBD1. This CDR3 has 15 amino acids. CDR1 is SGHTS and CDR2 is YDEGEE in the germline V gene. Losses at the gene ends were 4 bases for V and 6 bases for J; bases not matched to a gene: 8. The CDR3 is CASSHGTGRSNEQFF. The CDR3 DNA is TGTGCCAGCAGCCACGGGACAGGGAGGAGCAATGAGCAGTTCTTC.

The chain has TRBV6-2 or TRBV6-3 and TRBJ1-5, with 7 bases identical to TRBD1. The V segment lost 2 bases and the J segment 0 bases; nucleotides outside the gene matches: 7. Germline V gives CDR1 MNHEY, CDR2 SVGEGT. The CDR3 covers 17 residues. CDR3 DNA: TGTGCCAGCAGTTACGGGATGGGGACAGATAGCAATCAGCCCCAGCATTTT. It encodes CASSYGMGTDSNQPQHF.

The chain links TRBV2 to TRBJ2-7; possibly TRBD2 for D (6 bases). Germline CDR1 SNHLY, CDR2 FYNNEI. This CDR3 has 14 residues. Trimming took 5 bases from V and 4 from J, leaving 15 bases between them. The CDR3 nucleotides read TGTGCCAGCAGTTGGGGGGAAATCTATTACGAGCAGTACTTC. Protein sequence: CASSWGEIYYEQYF.

In this sample, this clonotype turned up many times. The gene calls are TRBV2 and TRBJ2-3, with 8 bases lining up with TRBD2. The CDR3 is 15 residues long. Germline V CDR1 and CDR2: SNHLY, FYNNEI. After removal of 4 bases from V and 4 bases from J, the junction contained 7 bases not matched to a gene. CDR3 sequence (DNA): TGTGCCAGCAGTGGGGCGGGGGGTAGATCAGATACGCAGTATTTT. It yields the protein CASSGAGGRSDTQYF.

As concerns this clonotype: This could be a read error, since a much larger clone is one nucleotide away. The chain couples TRBV6-1 to TRBJ1-5; a weak D match, TRBD1 (5 bases). This CDR3 contains 15 residues. Between the trimmed V and J ends, which lost 8 bases and 2 bases, there was a span of 16 bases. Germline CDR1 reads MNHNS; CDR2 reads SASEGT. CDR3 coding DNA: TGTGCCAGCGACCGTGGGTGGGGGGGCAATCAGCCCCAGCATTTT. Protein product: CASDRGWGGNQPQHF.

This sequence joins TRBV10-1 and TRBJ2-3; no reliable D call. V lost 3 bases, J lost 3 bases, and 10 bases lay in between. CDR1 is WNHNN, CDR2 SYGVQD, per germline (reference sequence). The CDR3 loop spans 14 amino acids. CDR3 protein: CASSDTVPTDTQYF. The CDR3 DNA is TGCGCCAGCAGTGACACTGTACCAACAGATACGCAGTATTTT.

This clonotype was observed at least ten times. V and J are TRBV30 and TRBJ1-2; D is unclear. V was cut by 1 base and J by 3 bases, with 6 bases left in between. Germline CDR1 GTSNPN, CDR2 SVGIG (reference sequence). The CDR3 loop spans 12 amino acids. The CDR3 loop reads CAWSEQYYGYTF. The CDR3 region has the DNA TGTGCCTGGAGTGAACAGTACTATGGCTACACCTTC.

This clonotype was counted a single time. The chain recombines TRBV2 with TRBJ1-5; 7 bases match TRBD1. CDR1 is SNHLY and CDR2 is FYNNEI in the germline V gene. V lost 1 base, J lost 6 bases, and 3 bases stayed unmatched. The CDR3 covers 14 residues. The CDR3: CASSEGQGFQPQHF. CDR3 sequence (DNA): TGTGCCAGCAGTGAAGGACAGGGATTTCAGCCCCAGCATTTT.

With regard to this clonotype: This may come from a read error, since a much larger clone is one base off. Because the CDR3 is missing its conserved closing phenylalanine or tryptophan, this is likely a read error. This rearrangement joins TRBV6-2 or TRBV6-3 to TRBJ1-6; no definite D call. This CDR3 spans 16 amino acids. With 8 bases removed from V and 10 bases from J, the gap between germline ends came to 24 bases. Germline V gene sequence: CDR1 MNHEY, CDR2 SVGEGT. The CDR3 spells CASLYVVAGGRSPLHS. CDR3 nucleotides: TGTGCCAGCCTTTACGTGGTAGCAGGCGGTCGGTCACCCCTCCACTCT.

About this clonotype itself: This may come from a read error, since a much larger clone is one base off. The J gene is TRBJ2-7, the V gene TRBV6-1, with 11 bases lining up with TRBD1. Germline-derived CDR1 and CDR2 are MNHNS and SASEGT. The CDR3 is 15 amino acids. The J segment lost 4 bases and the V segment lost 6 bases, leaving 8 bases of the junction unmatched. The CDR3 protein is CASRPSGTGGYEQYF. DNA of the CDR3: TGTGCCAGCAGACCTTCCGGGACAGGGGGATACGAGCAGTACTTC.

This clonotype appeared many times. The chain couples TRBV29-1 to TRBJ1-1, with D uncertain. The CDR3 extends over 14 amino acids. Germline V gene sequence: CDR1 SQVTM, CDR2 ANQGSEA. The V end was cut by 3 bases, the J end by 8 bases, with 19 bases between. The CDR3 DNA reads as TGCAGCGTTGATTATCAAGTCCCCCTTGGGGAAGCTTTCTTT. Protein: CSVDYQVPLGEAFF.

Ten or more counts support this clonotype. The chain joins TRBV20-1 to TRBJ2-1, with D maybe TRBD2 (5 bases). Germline CDR1 is DFQATT and CDR2 is SNEGSKA (reference sequence). The CDR3 totals 18 residues. V was clipped by 0 bases and J by 0 bases, with 18 bases between them. CDR3 in amino acids: CSAREWPADPSSYNEQFF. The CDR3 bases are TGCAGTGCTAGAGAGTGGCCAGCGGACCCCTCCTCCTACAATGAGCAGTTCTTC.

The sample holds many counts of this clonotype. This sequence joins TRBV7-9 and TRBJ1-1; the D gene is possibly TRBD1 (5 bases). The germline V gene encodes CDR1 SEHNR and CDR2 FQNEAQ (reference sequence). The CDR3 is 13 residues long. V lost 5 bases to trimming and J lost 2 bases, with 9 bases between them. The CDR3 coding sequence is TGTGCCAGCAGCAGGGACGGCAACACTGAAGCTTTCTTT. Protein: CASSRDGNTEAFF.

Concerning this clonotype itself: With a much larger clone just one base away, this may be a read error. The genes are TRBV20-1 and TRBJ2-5, with 8 positions matching TRBD1. CDR1 is DFQATT, CDR2 SNEGSKA, per germline (reference sequence). This CDR3 contains 11 residues. The CDR3 region is CSAQGAETQSF. The CDR3 coding sequence is TGCAGTGCTCAGGGGGCAGAGACCCAGTCCTTC.

The table lists this clonotype with many counts. The CDR3 protein is CASSRGALLDYGYTF. The CDR3 DNA sequence: TGTGCCAGCAGTAGGGGGGCCCTCCTTGACTATGGCTACACCTTC. The chain has TRBV6-5 and TRBJ1-2; D might be TRBD1 (6 bases). Trimming removed 5 bases from V and 3 bases from J, with 16 bases in between. This CDR3 comprises 15 residues. Germline assignment: CDR1 MNHEY and CDR2 SVGAGI.

This clonotype was observed at least ten times. The chain couples TRBV5-1 to TRBJ1-2; perhaps TRBD1 as D (5 bases). This CDR3 region has 16 residues. V was trimmed by 0 bases and J by 6 bases, leaving 18 bases between them. Germline CDR1 and CDR2: SGHRS and YFSETQ. Written as DNA, the CDR3 is TGCGCCAGCAGCTTGGCCGGGACGGTATGGGACGATGGCTACACCTTC. Protein product: CASSLAGTVWDDGYTF.

V usage is TRBV24-1 and J usage is TRBJ2-1; D unclear. This CDR3 has 16 residues. Per the germline V gene, CDR1 is KGHDR and CDR2 is SFDVKD. With 2 bases removed from V and 10 bases from J, the gap between germline ends came to 20 bases. The CDR3 sequence: CATSDCDSPPTKEQFF. Written as DNA, the CDR3 is TGTGCCACCAGTGATTGTGACTCCCCCCCTACCAAGGAGCAGTTCTTC.

This clonotype was seen more than once but under ten times. Since a much larger clone is just one base distant, this may be a read error. The genes are TRBV20-1 and TRBJ2-5, with D perhaps TRBD1 or TRBD2 (5 bases each). The V and J ends lost 0 bases and 5 bases respectively, with 25 bases between them. CDR1 is DFQATT, CDR2 SNEGSKA, per germline (reference sequence). The CDR3 totals 18 residues. The CDR3 nucleotides read TGCAGTGCTAGAGATCGTGGAAAAGCGGCAGGGCCCGTGGAGACCCAGTACTTC. Residues: CSARDRGKAAGPVETQYF.

This clonotype was seen ten or more times. The V gene is TRBV5-1, the J gene TRBJ2-1; tentatively, D is TRBD2 (7 bases). The CDR3 has 16 amino acids. Germline CDR1 reads SGHRS; CDR2 reads YFSETQ. The V end was cut by 4 bases, the J end by 0 bases, with 14 bases between. CDR3 sequence reads: CASSGGALSSYNEQFF. CDR3 sequence (DNA): TGCGCCAGCAGCGGGGGGGCATTAAGCTCCTACAATGAGCAGTTCTTC.

This clonotype was seen many times. The chain joins TRBV7-8 to TRBJ2-7, with 9 bases matching TRBD2. Losses at the gene ends were 3 bases for V and 2 bases for J; bases not matched to a gene: 2. Germline V lookup: CDR1 SGHVS, CDR2 FQNEAQ. CDR3 length: 14 residues. CDR3 region: CASSFASGTYEQYF. The CDR3 nucleotides read TGTGCCAGCAGCTTTGCTAGCGGGACCTACGAGCAGTACTTC.

As to this clonotype: This sequence may be a read error, since a much larger clone differs from it by one base. The rearrangement uses TRBV12-3 or TRBV12-4 and TRBJ2-1; TRBD2 might be the D (5 bases). This CDR3 is 17 amino acids long. The germline V and J ends were trimmed by 7 bases and 3 bases, with 22 bases remaining between them. The CDR3 coding sequence is TGTGCCAGCACCCTACCCCTTTTTCTGGGGAGCTACAATGAGCAGTTCTTC. This gives the protein CASTLPLFLGSYNEQFF.

This clonotype was detected many times. J is TRBJ2-3 and V is TRBV20-1; 7 bases are a match to TRBD2. V shed 1 base, J shed 12 bases, and the junction held 10 bases outside the gene matches. This CDR3 spans 13 amino acids. Germline V CDR1 and CDR2: DFQATT, SNEGSKA (reference sequence). CDR3 loop: CSARAGGLFTQYF. As DNA, the CDR3 is TGCAGTGCTAGAGCGGGAGGCCTTTTTACCCAGTATTTT.

This clonotype was observed at least ten times. This chain links TRBV4-2 with TRBJ1-6, with 9 bases aligning to TRBD1. V shed 4 bases, J shed 8 bases, and the junction held 6 bases outside the gene matches. This CDR3 is 15 amino acids long. Per germline, CDR1 LGHNA and CDR2 YNFKEQ. CDR3 in DNA: TGTGCCAGCAGCCTTCTGGACAGGGGCGATTCACCCCTCCACTTT. Amino acid sequence: CASSLLDRGDSPLHF.

This clonotype was counted between two and nine times. A read error may explain this, as a much larger clone is one base away. J is TRBJ2-1 and V is TRBV12-3 or TRBV12-4; 7 bases fit TRBD2. The CDR3 is 15 amino acids. Losses at the gene ends were 7 bases for V and 7 bases for J; bases not matched to a gene: 13. The CDR3 DNA follows: TGTGCCAGCACGATCATTGAGGGAGGGCGAAATGAGCAGTTCTTC. Its translation is CASTIIEGGRNEQFF.

Ten or more counts support this clonotype. V and J are TRBV28 and TRBJ2-7; D gene ambiguous. V was cut by 2 bases and J by 2 bases, with 10 bases left in between. CDR1 MDHEN and CDR2 SYDVKM come from the germline V gene. The CDR3 length is 14 residues. For the CDR3, the DNA is TGTGCCAGCAGTTTACAGGTACGAACCTACGAGCAGTACTTC. Translation: CASSLQVRTYEQYF.

This clonotype has at least ten counts. The rearrangement joins TRBV27 to TRBJ2-1; perhaps TRBD1 as D (6 bases). V was cut by 5 bases and J by 11 bases, with 10 bases left in between. The CDR3 is made up of 11 amino acids. Germline lookup yields CDR1 MNHEY and CDR2 SMNVEV (reference sequence). CDR3 residues: CASSDRKKQFF. In DNA form, the CDR3 reads TGTGCCAGCAGTGACAGGAAAAAGCAGTTCTTC.

This clonotype appeared many times. This chain links TRBV7-3 with TRBJ2-2; 7 bases line up with TRBD1. The V gene's germline CDR1 is SGHTA and CDR2 FQGTGA. The CDR3 runs 14 residues. V gave up 2 bases and J gave up 7 bases; unmatched junction bases: 4. Here the CDR3 reads CASSLQGDSGELFF. CDR3 in DNA: TGTGCCAGCAGCTTACAGGGGGATAGCGGGGAGCTGTTTTTT.

The chain uses TRBV30 and TRBJ2-1, with 7 bases that match TRBD2. The CDR3 sequence is 14 residues long. Trimming took 5 bases from V and 4 from J; bases not matched to a gene: 8. The germline gives CDR1 GTSNPN, CDR2 SVGIG (reference sequence). The CDR3 is CAWGRGGGYNEQFF. The CDR3 DNA sequence: TGTGCCTGGGGCCGTGGGGGAGGGTACAATGAGCAGTTCTTC.